The 21 T cell receptor beta chains below all came from one sample that was sequenced in a study of blood T cell repertoires in COVID-19. This table comes from immunoSEQ multiplex PCR, and its TCRdb copy is limited to in-frame clones, with some not included. The table has over 150,000 clones, 80% to 90% seen once; the top ten hold approximately 12%. Sequenced input: PBMCs or T cells enriched from blood (not recorded which). The receptors stem from a man between 40 and 49 years old who had recovered from COVID-19.

The rearrangement uses TRBV11-1 and TRBJ2-3; D remains unclear. Germline CDR1 SGHAT, CDR2 FQDESV (reference sequence). This CDR3 has 14 amino acids. Between the trimmed V and J ends, which lost 1 base and 2 bases, there was a span of 7 bases. The CDR3 nucleotides read TGTGCCAGCAGCTTAGACAGCAACACAGATACGCAGTATTTT. Its protein is CASSLDSNTDTQYF.

The gene calls are TRBV11-1 and TRBJ2-1; tentatively, D is TRBD2 (7 bases). The CDR3 loop spans 15 amino acids. Germline CDR1 and CDR2: SGHAT and FQDESV (reference sequence). V lost 3 bases to trimming and J lost 3 bases, with 12 bases between them. The CDR3 reads CASSLGGGNYNEQFF. The CDR3 bases are TGTGCCAGCAGCTTGGGAGGGGGGAACTACAATGAGCAGTTCTTC.

The chain couples TRBV7-6 to TRBJ2-5; TRBD1 aligns across 7 bases. The CDR3 covers 14 residues. Per the germline V gene, CDR1 is SGHVS and CDR2 is FNYEAQ. After removal of 2 bases from V and 5 bases from J, the junction contained 5 bases not matched to a gene. CDR3 coding DNA: TGTGCCAGCAGCTTAACAGGGGTCGGGGAGACCCAGTACTTC. Residues: CASSLTGVGETQYF.

This clone occurred once. The chain joins TRBV7-3 to TRBJ2-3; 11 bases align to TRBD2. The CDR3 sequence is 16 residues long. Germline trimming cut 5 bases from V and 6 bases from J; bases unmatched to any gene: 10. Germline lookup yields CDR1 SGHTA and CDR2 FQGTGA. The CDR3 protein is CASSPKLAGALDTQYF. CDR3 nucleotide sequence: TGTGCCAGCAGCCCCAAACTAGCGGGAGCCTTGGATACGCAGTATTTT.

V usage is TRBV29-1 and J usage is TRBJ2-7; 9 bases agree with TRBD2. The germline V gene has CDR1 SQVTM and CDR2 ANQGSEA. V shed 2 bases and J 7 bases; nucleotides not matched to a gene: 9. The CDR3 runs to 14 residues. CDR3 bases: TGCAGCGTTGAAACACTAGCGGGCGCTTCGGAGCAGTACTTC. Protein sequence: CSVETLAGASEQYF.

The chain joins TRBV5-1 to TRBJ1-4; maybe TRBD1 (6 bases). The V end was cut by 2 bases, the J end by 7 bases, with 12 bases between. Per the germline V gene, CDR1 is SGHRS and CDR2 is YFSETQ. This CDR3 is built from 14 residues. CDR3 bases: TGCGCCAGCAGCTTCATGGGACAAAGTGAAAAACTGTTTTTT. Protein product: CASSFMGQSEKLFF.

The genes are TRBV28 and TRBJ2-2; 10 bases agree with TRBD2. CDR3 length equals 15 residues. Germline assignment: CDR1 MDHEN and CDR2 SYDVKM. J was trimmed by 7 bases and V by 3 bases; bases with no gene match: 5. CDR3 protein: CASSLASGSFGELFF. The CDR3 DNA reads TGTGCCAGCAGTTTGGCTAGCGGGAGCTTCGGGGAGCTGTTTTTT. The full variable domain, in which reference TRBV28 and TRBJ2-2 provide the parts outside the CDR3, is DVKVTQSSRYLVKRTGEKVFLECVQDMDHENMFWYRQDPGLGLRLIYFSYDVKMKEKGDIPEGYSVSREKKERFSLILESASTNQTSMYLCASSLASGSFGELFFGEGSRLTVL.

A few counts support this clone. The chain uses TRBV9 and TRBJ2-7, with 8 bases aligning to TRBD1. Losses at the gene ends were 0 bases for V and 4 bases for J; bases not matched to a gene: 6. The CDR3 sequence is 15 residues long. Germline CDR1 and CDR2: SGDLS and YYNGEE. The CDR3 nucleotides are TGTGCCAGCAGCGTAGGAGAGGACAGGGTTTACGAGCAGTACTTC. It codes for CASSVGEDRVYEQYF.

V usage is TRBV30 and J usage is TRBJ2-7, with D possibly matching TRBD2 (6 bases). V was pared by 3 bases and J by 4 bases, with 13 bases between. Germline-derived CDR1 and CDR2 are GTSNPN and SVGIG (reference sequence). The CDR3 totals 13 residues. The CDR3 sequence is CAWSSGLTYEQYF. CDR3 sequence (DNA): TGTGCCTGGAGCTCGGGACTGACTTACGAGCAGTACTTC.

The rearrangement links TRBV5-1 to TRBJ2-7; TRBD1 agrees at 9 bases. There are 14 residues in the CDR3. Per the germline V gene, CDR1 is SGHRS and CDR2 is YFSETQ. Unmatched junction bases numbered 5, after V lost 4 bases and J lost 3 bases. This CDR3 is CASSLRDRVYEQYF. CDR3 in DNA: TGCGCCAGCAGCCTCCGGGACAGGGTCTACGAGCAGTACTTC. Full variable domain (outside the CDR3, taken from reference TRBV5-1 and TRBJ2-7): KAGVTQTPRYLIKTRGQQVTLSCSPISGHRSVSWYQQTPGQGLQFLFEYFSETQRNKGNFPGRFSGRQFSNSRSEMNVSTLELGDSALYLCASSLRDRVYEQYFGPGTRLTVT.

This chain uses TRBV19 with TRBJ2-1; TRBD2 aligns across 7 bases. Germline V gene lookup returns CDR1 LNHDA and CDR2 SQIVND (reference sequence). The CDR3 has 16 amino acids. Germline trimming cut 3 bases from V and 5 bases from J; bases unmatched to any gene: 10. The CDR3 DNA sequence: TGTGCCAGTAGTATTCCCCGGACTAGGGGCCACAATGAGCAGTTCTTC. Encoded protein: CASSIPRTRGHNEQFF.

The V call is TRBV18, the J call TRBJ2-2; 10 nucleotides match TRBD2. Per germline, CDR1 KGHSH and CDR2 LQKENI. This CDR3 has 17 residues. V shed 3 bases and J 2 bases; nucleotides not matched to a gene: 6. CDR3 residues: CASSPFLAGANTGELFF. For the CDR3, the DNA is TGTGCCAGCTCACCCTTTCTAGCGGGAGCAAACACCGGGGAGCTGTTTTTT.

This clone was seen a few times. The chain recombines TRBV5-1 with TRBJ1-1; D is perhaps TRBD1 (5 bases). The V end lost 4 bases, the J end lost 1 base, and 17 bases lay between the germline ends. Germline CDR1 reads SGHRS; CDR2 reads YFSETQ. This CDR3 is built from 16 residues. The CDR3 reads CASSPRKGTGNTEAFF. The CDR3 DNA reads as TGCGCCAGCAGCCCGCGGAAAGGAACAGGGAACACTGAAGCTTTCTTT.

This chain uses TRBV5-4 with TRBJ1-4; TRBD1 agrees at 9 bases. Germline V CDR1 and CDR2: SGHNT, YYREEE (reference sequence). This CDR3 has 17 residues. J gave up 8 bases and V 1 base, and 12 bases lay outside the gene matches. This CDR3 is CASSLLRPGQGGEKLFF. CDR3 coding DNA: TGTGCCAGCAGCTTGTTGCGACCGGGACAGGGAGGCGAAAAACTGTTTTTT.

The chain uses TRBV27 and TRBJ2-5; 14 bases are a match to TRBD2. Germline loops: CDR1 MNHEY, CDR2 SMNVEV (reference sequence). Trimming cost V 5 bases and J 4 bases; bases outside gene matches: 3. The CDR3 extends over 15 amino acids. CDR3 DNA: TGTGCCAGCAGTGCCGGGACTAGCGGGAGAGAGACCCAGTACTTC. Protein sequence: CASSAGTSGRETQYF.

A single count supports this clone. V gene TRBV19 combines with J gene TRBJ1-1; TRBD1 might be the D (5 bases). The CDR3 has 14 amino acids. Germline V gene data show CDR1 as LNHDA and CDR2 as SQIVND (reference sequence). Trimming pared 5 bases from V and 4 bases from J, leaving 14 bases between. The CDR3 protein is CASSRPPGGTEAFF. DNA of the CDR3: TGTGCCAGTAGTCGCCCCCCGGGGGGCACTGAAGCTTTCTTT. Drawing the rest from reference TRBV19 and TRBJ1-1, the complete variable domain is DGGITQSPKYLFRKEGQNVTLSCEQNLNHDAMYWYRQDPGQGLRLIYYSQIVNDFQKGDIAEGYSVSREKKESFPLTVTSAQKNPTAFYLCASSRPPGGTEAFFGQGTRLTVV.

J is TRBJ2-7 and V is TRBV5-1, with 9 positions matching TRBD2. The CDR3 runs to 14 residues. In germline, CDR1 is SGHRS, CDR2 YFSETQ. The V and J ends lost 4 bases and 4 bases, in that order; junction bases with no gene match: 6. The CDR3 DNA sequence: TGCGCCAGCAGCCCTGGGACTAGCAAGTACGAGCAGTACTTC. Translated, it gives CASSPGTSKYEQYF.

The rearrangement links TRBV7-2 to TRBJ1-1, with D possibly being TRBD1 (5 bases). The V end was cut by 5 bases, the J end by 1 base, with 14 bases between. Germline CDR1 and CDR2: SGHTA and FQGNSA. This CDR3 contains 15 residues. The DNA of the CDR3 is TGTGCCAGCAGCGAAACCGGGACTGAGAACACTGAAGCTTTCTTT. Encoded protein: CASSETGTENTEAFF.

V usage is TRBV6-5 and J usage is TRBJ2-1; 8 nucleotides agree with TRBD1. V trimming: 6 bases; J trimming: 6 bases; junction bases outside the gene matches: 7. The germline V gene encodes CDR1 MNHEY and CDR2 SVGAGI. This CDR3 is built from 14 residues. For the CDR3, the DNA is TGTGCCAGCAGCCCGGACAGGGTCCGCAATGAGCAGTTCTTC. Translated, it gives CASSPDRVRNEQFF.

This rearrangement joins TRBV19 to TRBJ1-2, with D unclear. The germline V gene has CDR1 LNHDA and CDR2 SQIVND (reference sequence). Trimming removed 2 bases at V and 5 bases at J, with 6 bases between. This CDR3 has 12 amino acids. CDR3 in amino acids: CASSISPYGYTF. DNA of the CDR3: TGTGCCAGTAGTATAAGCCCATATGGCTACACCTTC.

The genes are TRBV2 and TRBJ1-6; D is uncertain. CDR3 length: 16 amino acids. The germline V and J ends were trimmed by 1 base and 5 bases, with 12 bases remaining between them. Germline V gene lookup returns CDR1 SNHLY and CDR2 FYNNEI. The CDR3 region has the DNA TGTGCCAGCAGTGAAGACGGATGGGGAGATAATTCACCCCTCCACTTT. Amino acids: CASSEDGWGDNSPLHF. The entire variable domain, with the rest obtained from reference TRBV2 and TRBJ1-6, is as follows: EPEVTQTPSHQVTQMGQEVILRCVPISNHLYFYWYRQILGQKVEFLVSFYNNEISEKSEIFDDQFSVERPDGSNFTLKIRSTKLEDSAMYFCASSEDGWGDNSPLHFGNGTRLTVT.